The following is a TCR beta chain sequence with its context. This specimen belongs to a study of naive and memory T cell subsets. The CDR3 loop spans 14 amino acids. The ends were cut back, 4 bases at V and 6 bases at J, with 16 bases in the middle. Per germline, CDR1 SGDLS and CDR2 YYNGEE. Two oligonucleotides, mixed equimolar, formed the beta constant-region primer covering TRBC1 and TRBC2. Nested alpha and beta constant-region primers with the SP2 primer drove four PCR rounds on ligated cDNA. TCRdb reprocessed the UMI-ligation and nested PCR reads via MiXCR and lists one record per CDR3 protein. Altogether about 17,000 distinct CDR3 sequences are present, 8.5% to 9.5% being singletons, with the ten largest covering more than 20%.

V gene TRBV9 combines with J gene TRBJ1-1; no definite D call. This clonotype was obtained from a human donor in good health. The sample consisted of central memory CD8+ T cells from blood. DNA of the CDR3: TGTGCCAGCAGCCTCCCCCGGGAAGGAGCTGAAGCTTTCTTT. It yields the protein CASSLPREGAEAFF.